This T cell receptor (beta chain) was recorded in a study of vaccination effects on CD4 cells after COVID-19. At the level of the study: Pools of viral peptides were used by the ViraFEST assay to expand antigen-specific CD4+ T cells ahead of sequencing. Early and late time points after vaccination were used to sample a few convalescent patients. Post-vaccine specimens arrived a median 72 days past the second dose.

It was after around eleven days of culture that CD4+ T cells were isolated. The person was diagnosed with PCR-confirmed SARS-CoV-2 infection between March and December 2020. Participants each got two BNT162b2 or mRNA-1273 vaccine doses. This clone has just one count. Its antigen is still unknown. TCRdb's table, derived via immunoSEQ multiplex PCR, lists solely in-frame clones and lacks some. The data contain tens of thousands of clones, under 85% of them singletons. This CDR3 spans 15 amino acids. The V end lost 0 bases, the J end lost 4 bases, and 12 bases lay between the germline ends. The germline gives CDR1 MNHEY, CDR2 SVGEGT.

This TCR was sampled from a human donor who had a prior SARS-CoV-2 infection. This sample comprised CD4+ T cells from PBMCs cultured without peptide, obtained after COVID-19 vaccination. V gene TRBV6-2 or TRBV6-3 combines with J gene TRBJ1-1; D unresolved. The CDR3 loop reads CASSYSWQPPTEAFF. The CDR3 DNA sequence: TGTGCCAGCAGTTACTCATGGCAACCACCCACTGAAGCTTTCTTT.